A single sample is the source of the 25 T cell receptor beta chains below, sequenced in a study of shared clonotypes between healthy human individuals. Assay: immunoSEQ multiplex PCR; the TCRdb copy retains only in-frame clones and omits some. The sample consists of about 490,000 clones, 81% of them appearing once. The specimen was PBMCs. Source of these receptors: a woman aged 40 to 50 in good health. Some clones in this sample may be carry-over from other donors' samples.

To note about this clone: An end of the junction differs from the germline gene, which may be a read error. The V and J genes are TRBV9 and TRBJ2-6; D is perhaps TRBD2 (5 bases). Looked up from germline, CDR1 is SGDLS and CDR2 is YYNGEE. The CDR3 is 16 amino acids. CDR3 coding DNA: TGTGCCAGTAGCGTAGGAGTCAACTCTTGGGCCAACGTCCTGACTTTC. It specifies CASSVGVNSWANVLTF.

The V and J genes are TRBV28 and TRBJ2-2, with D possibly TRBD2 on 7 matching bases. The ends were cut back, 6 bases at V and 7 bases at J, with 15 bases in the middle. CDR1 and CDR2 (germline): MDHEN, SYDVKM. The CDR3 consists of 14 residues. This chain's CDR3 is CASSIAGGLGELFF. CDR3 DNA sequence: TGTGCCAGCAGCATCGCCGGGGGGCTCGGGGAGCTGTTTTTT.

The V call is TRBV10-3, the J call TRBJ1-5, with D perhaps TRBD1 (5 bases). Germline assignment: CDR1 ENHRY and CDR2 SYGVKD. V gave up 2 bases and J gave up 8 bases, with 16 bases separating them. The CDR3 contains 15 residues. CDR3 nucleotide sequence: TGTGCCATCAGTGAGGGCAGGGAGTACGGGAAGCCCCAGCATTTT. It translates to CAISEGREYGKPQHF.

Note on this clone: A read error is the likely source, as a far larger clone sits one nucleotide away. At the DNA level, this CDR3 is encoded by other sequences in the same sample as well. V and J are TRBV5-4 and TRBJ1-2, with TRBD1 matching over 7 bases. This CDR3 spans 13 amino acids. In germline, CDR1 is SGHNT, CDR2 YYREEE (reference sequence). CDR3 nucleotide sequence: TGTGCCAGCAGCTTGGAGGGACAGACTGGCTACACATTC. This translates into CASSLEGQTGYTF.

V and J are TRBV11-1 and TRBJ2-7; 9 nucleotides line up with TRBD2. After removal of 1 base from V and 3 bases from J, the junction contained 10 bases not matched to a gene. CDR3 length equals 17 residues. In germline, CDR1 is SGHAT, CDR2 FQDESV (reference sequence). The chain's CDR3 is CASSLDGAGGPNYEQYF. The CDR3 DNA is TGTGCCAGCAGCTTAGACGGGGCGGGAGGGCCTAACTACGAGCAGTACTTC.

This chain connects TRBV30 to TRBJ2-1, with TRBD2 matching over 13 bases. The CDR3 covers 17 residues. V dropped 2 bases and J dropped 1; count of bases not matched to a gene: 5. Germline V gene lookup returns CDR1 GTSNPN and CDR2 SVGIG (reference sequence). DNA for the CDR3: TGTGCCTGGAGTAGGCAGGGACTAGCGGGATCCTACAATGAGCAGTTCTTC. This codes for CAWSRQGLAGSYNEQFF.

The chain has TRBV5-6 and TRBJ2-7; D unclear. The V gene lost 2 bases and the J gene lost 1 base, with 13 bases spanning the gap. In germline, CDR1 is SGHDT, CDR2 YYEEEE. This CDR3 spans 15 amino acids. CDR3 sequence reads: CASSFVPGRSYEQYF. The CDR3 DNA is TGTGCCAGCAGCTTCGTCCCCGGACGGTCCTACGAGCAGTACTTC.

The CDR3 is CASSLGTGIEQYF. The CDR3 DNA sequence: TGTGCCAGCAGCTTGGGGACAGGTATCGAGCAGTACTTC. This chain joins TRBV7-2 and TRBJ2-7; TRBD1 aligns across 8 bases. J was trimmed by 6 bases and V by 3 bases; bases with no gene match: 4. This CDR3 is 13 amino acids long. From germline, CDR1 is SGHTA and CDR2 FQGNSA. Variable domain in full (rest from reference TRBV7-2 and TRBJ2-7): GAGVSQSPSNKVTEKGKDVELRCDPISGHTALYWYRQSLGQGLEFLIYFQGNSAPDKSGLPSDRFSAERTGGSVSTLTIQRTQQEDSAVYLCASSLGTGIEQYFGPGTRLTVT.

The rearrangement joins TRBV27 to TRBJ1-2, with D maybe TRBD1 (5 bases). Germline CDR1 reads MNHEY; CDR2 reads SMNVEV (reference sequence). The CDR3 covers 13 residues. V was pared by 3 bases and J by 5 bases, with 10 bases between. CDR3 sequence (DNA): TGTGCCAGCAGTTTTAGCAGGGCGTATGGCTACACCTTC. It encodes CASSFSRAYGYTF.

A word on this clone: This likely stems from a read error, as it lies one base from a far larger clone. The CDR3, as DNA: TGTGCCAGCAGCAGGGAGGCGGGGAACTATGGCCACACCTTC. It translates to CASSREAGNYGHTF. The chain links TRBV4-2 to TRBJ1-2; D is unclear. CDR1 and CDR2 from the germline V gene are LGHNA and YNFKEQ. This CDR3 comprises 14 residues.

This chain links TRBV7-3 with TRBJ2-1; 12 bases align to TRBD2. The CDR3 totals 21 residues. Unmatched junction bases numbered 18, after V lost 5 bases and J lost 1 base. CDR1 is SGHTA, CDR2 FQGTGA, per germline. CDR3 bases: TGTGCCAGCAGCCCAATATCGACTAGCGGGAGACCTAGAAGTTCCTACAATGAGCAGTTCTTC. Translated: CASSPISTSGRPRSSYNEQFF. Filled out from reference TRBV7-3 and TRBJ2-1, the complete variable domain reads GAGVSQTPSNKVTEKGKYVELRCDPISGHTALYWYRQSLGQGPEFLIYFQGTGAADDSGLPNDRFFAVRPEGSVSTLKIQRTERGDSAVYLCASSPISTSGRPRSSYNEQFFGPGTRLTVL.

The rearrangement links TRBV28 to TRBJ2-7; D possibly matches TRBD1 or TRBD2 (5 bases each). The CDR3 consists of 16 residues. V dropped 6 bases and J dropped 4 bases, with 22 bases sitting between them. Germline CDR1 MDHEN, CDR2 SYDVKM. CDR3 sequence: CASSTRATGLLYEQYF. CDR3 bases: TGTGCCAGCAGCACCAGGGCGACGGGATTGCTGTACGAGCAGTACTTC.

This clone has only a few counts. CDR3 coding DNA: TGTGCCAGCACCGCTGGGGGGTCCTACGAGCAGTACTTC. Residues: CASTAGGSYEQYF. The chain combines TRBV25-1 with TRBJ2-7; weak D call: TRBD2 (6 bases). Deletions cut 7 bases from V and 1 base from J, with 11 bases between. There are 13 residues in the CDR3. CDR1 is MGHDK and CDR2 is SYGVNS in the germline V gene.

A few counts support this clone. In the same sample, other DNA sequences code for this CDR3. V and J are TRBV7-9 and TRBJ2-3; 13 bases align to TRBD2. V shed 3 bases and J 4 bases; nucleotides not matched to a gene: 1. Germline V lookup: CDR1 SEHNR, CDR2 FQNEAQ (reference sequence). The CDR3 has 15 amino acids. The CDR3 DNA reads TGTGCCAGCAGCTTCGGACTAGCGGGAGCAGATACGCAGTATTTT. It encodes CASSFGLAGADTQYF.

CDR3 residues: CASSLYIRGAYGYTF. In DNA, the CDR3 is TGTGCCAGTAGTCTATATATAAGGGGCGCTTATGGCTACACCTTC. V gene TRBV19 combines with J gene TRBJ1-2, with a tentative D call TRBD1 (5 bases). Germline V gene lookup returns CDR1 LNHDA and CDR2 SQIVND (reference sequence). This CDR3 is built from 15 residues. Trimming removed 5 bases at V and 5 bases at J, with 18 bases between.

A note on this clone: A read error likely explains this, since a far larger clone differs by one base. J is TRBJ1-2 and V is TRBV29-1; D not certain. The length of the CDR3 is 14 residues. V lost 4 bases and J 4 bases, leaving 16 bases between the germline ends. From germline, CDR1 is SQVTM and CDR2 ANQGSEA. The CDR3 sequence: CSVVGGDMGYGYTF. The CDR3 nucleotides are TGCAGCGTTGTGGGCGGGGATATGGGCTATGGCTACACCTTC.

The chain uses TRBV19 and TRBJ2-7, with 8 bases aligning to TRBD1. Germline trimming cut 10 bases from V and 6 bases from J; bases unmatched to any gene: 11. The CDR3 loop spans 13 amino acids. CDR1 LNHDA and CDR2 SQIVND come from the germline V gene (reference sequence). In nucleotides, the CDR3 is TGTGCCACCTCGGGGCAGGGGGCTGGCGAGCAGTACTTC. Translating it yields CATSGQGAGEQYF.

Regarding this clone: The likely explanation is a read error, given a far larger clone one base away. The rearrangement uses TRBV30 and TRBJ1-2; D not resolved. With 5 bases removed from V and 9 bases from J, the gap between germline ends came to 13 bases. The germline CDR1 and CDR2 sequences are GTSNPN and SVGIG (reference sequence). The CDR3 sequence is 11 residues long. CDR3 DNA sequence: TGTGCCTGGGGACCCTCCCGGTGCTACACCTTC. Residues: CAWGPSRCYTF.

Regarding this clone: A far larger clone is only one base removed, so a read error is likely. The chain is built from TRBV25-1 and TRBJ2-7, with D perhaps matching TRBD1 (5 bases). The CDR3 totals 13 residues. Deletions cut 4 bases from V and 9 bases from J, with 16 bases between. The V gene's germline CDR1 is MGHDK and CDR2 SYGVNS. The DNA of the CDR3 is TGTGCCAGCAGTGGGCAGGGAATTGACGGGCAGTACTTC. Protein sequence: CASSGQGIDGQYF.

The gene calls are TRBV19 and TRBJ2-3; 7 nucleotides agree with TRBD2. The V segment lost 5 bases and the J segment 7 bases; nucleotides outside the gene matches: 15. This CDR3 has 16 residues. From germline, CDR1 is LNHDA and CDR2 SQIVND (reference sequence). The DNA for the CDR3 is TGTGCCAGTAGTCCCGTCTTGGCGGGAGAGGTAAATACGCAGTATTTT. It yields the protein CASSPVLAGEVNTQYF.

The chain combines TRBV5-1 with TRBJ2-1; 7 bases map to TRBD2. V was pared by 4 bases and J by 4 bases, with 8 bases of the junction left unmatched. This CDR3 spans 15 amino acids. Germline V gene lookup returns CDR1 SGHRS and CDR2 YFSETQ. The CDR3 DNA sequence: TGCGCCAGCAGCCCTATGACGGGAGGATACAATGAGCAGTTCTTC. Protein product: CASSPMTGGYNEQFF.

This clone was counted a single time. The chain carries TRBV28 and TRBJ2-7, with TRBD1 matching 10 bases. Trimming cost V 6 bases and J 4 bases; bases outside gene matches: 9. CDR1 and CDR2 (germline): MDHEN, SYDVKM. The CDR3 consists of 15 residues. CDR3 amino acids: CASSLVGQGLYEQYF. CDR3 nucleotide sequence: TGTGCCAGCAGCCTGGTGGGACAGGGGTTATACGAGCAGTACTTC.

The V call is TRBV5-1, the J call TRBJ2-5; D perhaps matches TRBD1 (5 bases). Trimming removed 3 bases at V and 5 bases at J, with 14 bases between. This CDR3 is built from 14 residues. Germline CDR1 is SGHRS and CDR2 is YFSETQ. CDR3 sequence: CASSWGASSETQYF. The DNA of the CDR3 is TGCGCCAGCAGCTGGGGCGCCTCGTCGGAGACCCAGTACTTC.

The V call is TRBV7-2, the J call TRBJ1-1, with D unresolved. From germline, CDR1 is SGHTA and CDR2 FQGNSA. Trimming removed 6 bases at V and 2 bases at J, with 13 bases between. The CDR3 loop spans 14 amino acids. CDR3 bases: TGTGCCAGCAGGGGAAGGGTGCCCAACACTGAAGCTTTCTTT. It is translated as CASRGRVPNTEAFF.

A word on this clone: A far larger clone is one base from this, pointing to a likely read error. The V and J genes are TRBV28 and TRBJ2-7; a possible D gene is TRBD1 (6 bases). The CDR3 length is 14 residues. The germline CDR1 and CDR2 sequences are MDHEN and SYDVKM. CDR3 coding DNA: TGTTCCACCACAGGGCGACTTCTTACCTACGAGCAGTACTTC. Translation: CSTTGRLLTYEQYF.